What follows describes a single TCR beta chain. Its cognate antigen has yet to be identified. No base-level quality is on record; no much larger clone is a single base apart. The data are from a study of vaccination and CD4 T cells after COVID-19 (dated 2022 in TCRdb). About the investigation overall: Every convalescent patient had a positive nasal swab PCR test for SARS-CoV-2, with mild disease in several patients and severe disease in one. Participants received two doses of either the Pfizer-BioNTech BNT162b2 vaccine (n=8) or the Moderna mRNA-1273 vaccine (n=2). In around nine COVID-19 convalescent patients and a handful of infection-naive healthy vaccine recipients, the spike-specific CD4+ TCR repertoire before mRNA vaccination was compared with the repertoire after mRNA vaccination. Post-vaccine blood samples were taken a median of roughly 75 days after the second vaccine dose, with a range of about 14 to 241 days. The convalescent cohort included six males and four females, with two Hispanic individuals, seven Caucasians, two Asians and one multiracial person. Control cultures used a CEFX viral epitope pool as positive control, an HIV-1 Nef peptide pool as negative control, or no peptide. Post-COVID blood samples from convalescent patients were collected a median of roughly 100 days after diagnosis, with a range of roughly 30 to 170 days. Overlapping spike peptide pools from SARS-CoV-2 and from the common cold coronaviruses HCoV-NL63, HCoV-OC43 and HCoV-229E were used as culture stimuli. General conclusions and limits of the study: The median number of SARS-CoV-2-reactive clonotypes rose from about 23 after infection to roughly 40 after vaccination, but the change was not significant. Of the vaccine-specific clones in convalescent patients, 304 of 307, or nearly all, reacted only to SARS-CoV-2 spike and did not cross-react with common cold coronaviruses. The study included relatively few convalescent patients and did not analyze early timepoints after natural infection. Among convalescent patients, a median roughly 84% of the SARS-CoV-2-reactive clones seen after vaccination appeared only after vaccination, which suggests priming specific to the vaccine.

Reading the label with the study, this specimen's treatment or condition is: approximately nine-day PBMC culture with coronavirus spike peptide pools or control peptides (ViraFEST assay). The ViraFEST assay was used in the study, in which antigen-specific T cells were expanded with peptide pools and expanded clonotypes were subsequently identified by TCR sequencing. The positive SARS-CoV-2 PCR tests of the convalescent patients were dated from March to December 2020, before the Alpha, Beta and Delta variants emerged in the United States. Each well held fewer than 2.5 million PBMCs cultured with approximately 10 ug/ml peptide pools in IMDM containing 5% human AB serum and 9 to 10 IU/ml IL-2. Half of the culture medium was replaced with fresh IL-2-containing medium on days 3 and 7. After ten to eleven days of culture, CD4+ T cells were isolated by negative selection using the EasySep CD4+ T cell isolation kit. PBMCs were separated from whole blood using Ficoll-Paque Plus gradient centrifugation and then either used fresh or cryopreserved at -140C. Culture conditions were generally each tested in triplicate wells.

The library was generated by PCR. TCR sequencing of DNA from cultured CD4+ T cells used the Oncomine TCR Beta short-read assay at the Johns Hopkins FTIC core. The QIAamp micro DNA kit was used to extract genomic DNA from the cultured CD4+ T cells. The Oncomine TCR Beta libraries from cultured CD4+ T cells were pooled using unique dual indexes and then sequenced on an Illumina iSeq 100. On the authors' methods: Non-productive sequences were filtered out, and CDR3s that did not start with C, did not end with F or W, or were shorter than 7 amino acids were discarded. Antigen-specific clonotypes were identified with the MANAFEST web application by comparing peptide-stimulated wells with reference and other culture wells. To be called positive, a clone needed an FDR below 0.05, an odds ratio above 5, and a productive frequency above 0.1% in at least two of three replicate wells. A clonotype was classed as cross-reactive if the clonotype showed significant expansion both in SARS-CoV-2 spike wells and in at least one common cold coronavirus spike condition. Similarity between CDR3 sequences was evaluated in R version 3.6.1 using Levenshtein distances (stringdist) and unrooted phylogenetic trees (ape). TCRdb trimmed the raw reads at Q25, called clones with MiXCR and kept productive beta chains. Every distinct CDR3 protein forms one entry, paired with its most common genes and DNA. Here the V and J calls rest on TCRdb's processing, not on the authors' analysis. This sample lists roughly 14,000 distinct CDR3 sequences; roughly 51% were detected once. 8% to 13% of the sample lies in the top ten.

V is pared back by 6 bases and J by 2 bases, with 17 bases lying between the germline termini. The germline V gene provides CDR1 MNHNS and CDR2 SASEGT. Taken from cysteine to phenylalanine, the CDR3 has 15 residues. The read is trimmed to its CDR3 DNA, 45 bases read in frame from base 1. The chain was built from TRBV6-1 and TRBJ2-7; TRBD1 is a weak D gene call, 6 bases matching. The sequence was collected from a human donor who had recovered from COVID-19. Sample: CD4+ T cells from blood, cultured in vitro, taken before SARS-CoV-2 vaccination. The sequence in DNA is TGTGCCAGCAGACTGACCCGGGACACCACCTACGAGCAGTACTTC. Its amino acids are CASRLTRDTTYEQYF.